The sequence of this T cell receptor (beta chain) was determined in a study of OX40 agonist ivuxolimab in advanced cancers. Study in general: While on treatment, patients had intravenous ivuxolimab at 0.01 to 10 mg/kg every 2 weeks.

V trimming: 0 bases; J trimming: 3 bases; junction bases outside the gene matches: 6. Germline values: CDR1 MNHEY, CDR2 SMNVEV (reference sequence). The CDR3 is 17 amino acids. The table came from immunoSEQ multiplex PCR; TCRdb's copy has only in-frame clones and leaves some out. The sample consists of 66,000 or so clones, around 85% of them appearing once. The sequencing here drew on CD4+ or CD8+ T cells sorted from blood, taken in a trial of the OX40 agonist ivuxolimab. The V and J genes are TRBV27 and TRBJ2-1, with 9 nucleotides matching TRBD1. The receptor comes from an adult with an advanced solid tumor such as melanoma, head and neck, liver or kidney cancer. CDR3 residues: CASSLSPPGQGYNEQFF. Here the CDR3 DNA reads TGTGCCAGCAGTTTATCGCCCCCGGGACAGGGCTACAATGAGCAGTTCTTC.